This TCR beta chain came from a study of blood T cell repertoires in COVID-19. At the level of the study: Acute-phase and convalescent COVID-19 samples originated in the United States, Italy and Spain. Sources were T cells, B-cell-depleted T cells, or PBMCs; the material itself was cDNA or gDNA.

Participants were aged roughly 18 to 89 years, lived in roughly 23 US areas, and enrolled virtually. Donors of Cohort 3 who recovered were those that had two negative PCRs, clearance, or symptom resolution. The data were produced by immunoSEQ multiplex PCR, yet TCRdb's version contains in-frame clones alone and is incomplete. The sample contains around 450,000 clones, roughly nine tenths of which appear only once. Material: PBMCs or T cells enriched from blood (not recorded which). The clonotype originates from a young woman who had recovered from COVID-19.

The CDR3 loop reads CASRGGQGDEKLFF. For the CDR3, the DNA is TGTGCCAGTCGAGGGGGACAGGGGGATGAAAAACTGTTTTTT. This chain links TRBV2 with TRBJ1-4, with 11 positions matching TRBD1. The CDR3 loop spans 14 amino acids. CDR1 SNHLY and CDR2 FYNNEI come from the germline V gene. V lost 9 bases, J lost 6 bases, and 6 bases stayed unmatched.